This T cell receptor (beta chain) was recovered during a study of Ad26.COV2.S vaccination and SARS-CoV-2 variants. Overall study context: The vaccine Ad26.COV2.S was put into the muscle once, or twice with 56 days between. Findings and limits, study-wide: Reportedly, after vaccination the spike-specific CD8+ and CD4+ T cell responses displayed substantial breadth.

This table comes from immunoSEQ multiplex PCR, and its TCRdb copy is limited to in-frame clones, with some not included. The sample has about 680,000 clones; more than 70% are singletons. Specified treatment: approximately 18 received Ad26.COV2.S at low or high dose, single or two shots; about 5 received placebo; per-sample allocation not given. At day 63 after the first vaccine or placebo injection, samples were drawn. V was shortened by 3 bases and J by 1 base, with 18 bases between the two germline ends. The CDR3 runs 17 residues. Looked up from germline, CDR1 is LNHDA and CDR2 is SQIVND (reference sequence). Concerning this clone: The target antigen is unknown.

The chain recombines TRBV19 with TRBJ1-2; no reliable D call. Sequencing used peripheral blood, obtained in a trial of Ad26.COV2.S vaccine versus placebo. The TCR was taken from a person between 18 and 65 years old who received the Ad26.COV2.S COVID-19 vaccine or a placebo. The CDR3 DNA follows: TGTGCCAGTAGTATGTACCAAGCAGGATCTTTTAACTATGGCTACACCTTC. Its translation is CASSMYQAGSFNYGYTF.